This T cell receptor (beta chain) was captured by sequencing in a study of T cells in Graves' hyperthyroidism and ophthalmopathy. V trimming: 9 bases; J trimming: 9 bases; junction bases outside the gene matches: 13. Germline V CDR1 and CDR2: SGHNT, YYREEE (reference sequence). This CDR3 contains 15 residues. Orbital computed tomography, thyroid ultrasound, serum thyroxine and TRAb, and clinical symptoms together informed the diagnoses. Amplification of TCR beta CDR3 regions used RNA as the template. The HTBI primer set drove a first-round RT-PCR of the TCR CDR3. Via MiXCR, TCRdb re-called the multiplex PCR reads, giving one row per CDR3 protein. The repertoire holds fewer than 700,000 distinct CDR3 sequences, with about a sixth as singletons.

Sequenced sample: blood. The chain has TRBV5-4 and TRBJ2-1, with 12 bases fitting TRBD2. The clonotype was recovered from a woman aged 18-35 years with Graves' ophthalmopathy. The CDR3 here is CATHSLAGGPGEQFF. The CDR3 nucleotides read TGTGCCACCCATTCCCTAGCGGGAGGGCCGGGTGAGCAGTTCTTC.